This T cell receptor (beta chain) was retrieved from a study of blood T cells in healthy people across ages. Study-level findings and limits: Fewer expanded clones and more diversity marked long-lived versus aged donors.

This clonotype was detected many times. Its antigen is not known. Sample-barcoded 5' priming and a J-beta primer mix drove a second PCR of roughly 6 to 12 cycles. Template switching added a 12-random-nucleotide identifier to every cDNA molecule. TCRdb reprocessed the 5' RACE reads with MiXCR, giving one entry per CDR3 protein. The sample lists about 1,500,000 distinct CDR3 sequences, roughly 45% occurring once. This CDR3 comprises 13 residues. The V and J ends lost 4 bases and 2 bases respectively, with 8 bases between them. Germline-derived CDR1 and CDR2 are ENHRY and SYGVKD. The V call is TRBV10-3, the J call TRBJ2-5; D unclear. The sequencing sample was made of blood. The source of this sequence is a woman in her late teens or twenties in good health. The CDR3: CAISVSGQETQYF. In DNA form, the CDR3 reads TGTGCCATCAGTGTCTCAGGTCAAGAGACCCAGTACTTC.